This TCR beta chain was captured by sequencing in a study of blood T cell repertoires in COVID-19. Resolution of symptoms, clearance, or two negative PCRs was present in recovered Cohort 3 donors. Germline trimming cut 4 bases from V and 6 bases from J; bases unmatched to any gene: 10. The CDR3 sequence is 16 residues long. Germline CDR1 and CDR2: MNHNS and SASEGT. Data came from immunoSEQ multiplex PCR; TCRdb stores just in-frame clones and leaves some out. The data show some 340,000 clones, 70% to 90% seen once. The clonotype was recovered from a woman aged 30 to 39 who had recovered from COVID-19. Material for sequencing was PBMCs or T cells enriched from blood (not recorded which). The chain has TRBV6-1 and TRBJ2-2; 8 bases are shared with TRBD1. CDR3: CASSGLTGVGAGELFF. The CDR3 DNA follows: TGTGCCAGCAGTGGACTGACAGGGGTCGGTGCCGGGGAGCTGTTTTTT.